This T cell receptor (beta chain) was identified in a study of blood T cell repertoires in COVID-19. Study at large: There were acute and convalescent COVID-19 samples, and they came from the United States, Italy and Spain. T cells, B-cell-depleted T cells, or PBMCs provided the cDNA or gDNA that served as material.

Measured with immunoSEQ multiplex PCR; TCRdb has only the in-frame clones, and not every one. Here the sample spans 150,000 to 200,000 clones, around 83% being singletons. This clone was picked up a small number of times. CDR3 length: 14 residues. Unmatched junction bases numbered 4, after V lost 5 bases and J lost 1 base. CDR1 and CDR2 (germline): SGHAT, FQDESV (reference sequence). Those who participated ranged in age from roughly 18 to 95 years and resided in about two dozen US areas. Resolution of symptoms, clearance, or two negative PCRs was present in recovered Cohort 3 donors. The source of this sequence is a man aged 40-55 years who had recovered from COVID-19. The sample comprised PBMCs or T cells enriched from blood (not recorded which). V gene TRBV11-1 combines with J gene TRBJ1-1; TRBD1 agrees at 7 bases. This chain's CDR3 is CASSIGGSNTEAFF. CDR3 DNA sequence: TGTGCCAGCAGCATAGGGGGCTCGAACACTGAAGCTTTCTTT.